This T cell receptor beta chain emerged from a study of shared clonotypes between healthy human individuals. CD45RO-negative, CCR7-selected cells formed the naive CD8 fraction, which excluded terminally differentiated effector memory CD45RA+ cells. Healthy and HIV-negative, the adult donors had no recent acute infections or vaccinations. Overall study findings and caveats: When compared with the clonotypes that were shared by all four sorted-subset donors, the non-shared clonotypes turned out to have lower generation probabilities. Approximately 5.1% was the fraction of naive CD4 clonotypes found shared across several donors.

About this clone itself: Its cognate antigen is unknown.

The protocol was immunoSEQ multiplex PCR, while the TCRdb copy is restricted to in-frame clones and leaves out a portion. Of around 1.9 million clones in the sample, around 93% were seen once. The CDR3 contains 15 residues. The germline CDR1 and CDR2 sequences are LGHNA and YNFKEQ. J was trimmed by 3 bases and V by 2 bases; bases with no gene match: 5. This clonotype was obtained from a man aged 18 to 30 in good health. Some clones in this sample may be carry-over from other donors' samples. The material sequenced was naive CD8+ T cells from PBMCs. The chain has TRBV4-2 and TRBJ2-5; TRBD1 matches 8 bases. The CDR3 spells CASSQMLQGEETQYF. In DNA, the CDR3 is TGTGCCAGCAGCCAAATGCTACAGGGGGAAGAGACCCAGTACTTC.